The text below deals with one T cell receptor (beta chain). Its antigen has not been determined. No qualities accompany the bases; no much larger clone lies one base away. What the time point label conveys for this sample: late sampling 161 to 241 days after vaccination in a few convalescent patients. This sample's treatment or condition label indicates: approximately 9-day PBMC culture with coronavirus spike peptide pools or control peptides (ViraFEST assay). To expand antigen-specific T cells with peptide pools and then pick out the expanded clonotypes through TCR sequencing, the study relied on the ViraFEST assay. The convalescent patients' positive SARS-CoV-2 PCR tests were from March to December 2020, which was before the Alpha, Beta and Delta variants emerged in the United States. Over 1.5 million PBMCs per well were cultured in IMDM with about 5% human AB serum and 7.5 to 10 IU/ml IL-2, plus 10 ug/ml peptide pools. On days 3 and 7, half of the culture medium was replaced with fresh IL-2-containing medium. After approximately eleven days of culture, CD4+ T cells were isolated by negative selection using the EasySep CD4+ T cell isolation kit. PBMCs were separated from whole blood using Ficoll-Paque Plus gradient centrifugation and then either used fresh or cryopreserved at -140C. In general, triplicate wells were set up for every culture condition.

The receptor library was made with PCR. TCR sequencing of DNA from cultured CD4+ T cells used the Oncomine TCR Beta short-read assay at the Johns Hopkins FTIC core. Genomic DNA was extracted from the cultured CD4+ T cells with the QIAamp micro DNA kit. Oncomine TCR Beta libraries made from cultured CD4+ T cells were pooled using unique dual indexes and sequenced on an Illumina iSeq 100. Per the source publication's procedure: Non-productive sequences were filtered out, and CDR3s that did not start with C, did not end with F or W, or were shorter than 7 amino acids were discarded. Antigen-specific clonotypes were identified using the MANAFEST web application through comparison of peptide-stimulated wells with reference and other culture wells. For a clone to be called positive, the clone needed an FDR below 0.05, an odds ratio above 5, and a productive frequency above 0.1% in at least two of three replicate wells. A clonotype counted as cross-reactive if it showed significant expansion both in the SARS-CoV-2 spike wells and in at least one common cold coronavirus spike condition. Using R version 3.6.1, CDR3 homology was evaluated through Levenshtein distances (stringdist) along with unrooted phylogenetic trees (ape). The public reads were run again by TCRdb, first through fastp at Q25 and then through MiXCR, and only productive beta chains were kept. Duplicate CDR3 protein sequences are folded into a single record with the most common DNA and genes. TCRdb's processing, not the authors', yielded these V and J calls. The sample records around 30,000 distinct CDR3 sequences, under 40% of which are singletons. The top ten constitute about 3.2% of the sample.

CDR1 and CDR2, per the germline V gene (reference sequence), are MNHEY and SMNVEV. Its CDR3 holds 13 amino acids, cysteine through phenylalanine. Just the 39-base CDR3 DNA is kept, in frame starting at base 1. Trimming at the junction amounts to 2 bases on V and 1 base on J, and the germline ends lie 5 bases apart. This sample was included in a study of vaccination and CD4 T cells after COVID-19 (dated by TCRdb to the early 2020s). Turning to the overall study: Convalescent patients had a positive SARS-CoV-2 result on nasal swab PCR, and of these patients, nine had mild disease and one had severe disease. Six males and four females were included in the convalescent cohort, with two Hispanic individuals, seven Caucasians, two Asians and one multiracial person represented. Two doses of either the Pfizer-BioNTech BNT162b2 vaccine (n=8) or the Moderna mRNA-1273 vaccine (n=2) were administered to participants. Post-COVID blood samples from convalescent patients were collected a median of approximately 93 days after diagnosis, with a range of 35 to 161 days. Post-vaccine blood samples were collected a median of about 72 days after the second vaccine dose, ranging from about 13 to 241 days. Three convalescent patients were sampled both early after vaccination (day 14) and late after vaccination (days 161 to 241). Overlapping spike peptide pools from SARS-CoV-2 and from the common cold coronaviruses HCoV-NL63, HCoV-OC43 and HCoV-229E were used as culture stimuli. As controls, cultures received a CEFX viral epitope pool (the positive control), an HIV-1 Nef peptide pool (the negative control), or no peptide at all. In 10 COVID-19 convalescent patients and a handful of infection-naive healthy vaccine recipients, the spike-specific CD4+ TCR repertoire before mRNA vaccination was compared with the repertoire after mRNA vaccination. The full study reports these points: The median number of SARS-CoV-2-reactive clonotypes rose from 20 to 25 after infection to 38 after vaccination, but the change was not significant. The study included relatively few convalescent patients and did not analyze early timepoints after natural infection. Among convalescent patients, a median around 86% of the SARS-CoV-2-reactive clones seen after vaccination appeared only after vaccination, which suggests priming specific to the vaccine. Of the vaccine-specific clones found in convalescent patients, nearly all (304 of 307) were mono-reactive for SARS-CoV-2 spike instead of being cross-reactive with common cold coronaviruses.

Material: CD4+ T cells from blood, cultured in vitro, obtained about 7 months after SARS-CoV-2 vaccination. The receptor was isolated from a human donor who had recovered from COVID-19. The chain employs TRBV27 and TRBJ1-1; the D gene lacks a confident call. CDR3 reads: CASSLRANTEAFF. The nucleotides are TGTGCCAGCAGTTTAAGAGCGAACACTGAAGCTTTCTTT.